This entry is about one T cell receptor (beta chain). This clonotype was recorded many times. Its antigen specificity is not known. Base qualities are not recorded, but no much larger clone differs from it by a single base. Sequencer: Illumina HiSeq 2500. TCR beta libraries were prepared by quantitative 5'-RACE with molecular barcodes. The paper's data handling went like this. Disease-linked TCR variants were identified with a new computational method built on a probabilistic model of VDJ rearrangement. TCRdb itself trimmed the public reads at Q25 with fastp, ran MiXCR and retained productive beta chains. Each CDR3 protein appears once, grouped with its most common genes and DNA. The V and J calls here are based on TCRdb, not the publication. The sample includes over 75,000 distinct CDR3 sequences, with about 8.1% observed a single time. The ten largest clonotypes hold 4% to 5.5% of the sample. V sheds 0 bases and J sheds 4 bases, leaving 9 bases between their ends. Taken from cysteine to phenylalanine, the CDR3 has 14 residues. This entry keeps only the CDR3 DNA: 42 bases, framed from base 1. The germline V gene sets CDR1 to ENHRY and CDR2 to SYGVKD.

This sample is drawn from a study of CD8 T cells in ankylosing spondylitis (dated by TCRdb to about 2017). Study-level background: The study profiled T cell receptor beta repertoires in healthy donors and ankylosing spondylitis patients to find disease-linked TCR variants. The full study cohort comprised some 27 ankylosing spondylitis patients and some 110 healthy donors. Samples of peripheral blood were taken, and for ankylosing spondylitis patients, synovial fluid was collected as well. The study at large found these results: The disease-linked clones were reported to be significantly enriched in matched synovial fluid samples from ankylosing spondylitis patients. A TCR beta motif of several highly homologous amino acid variants appeared characteristic of blood from ankylosing spondylitis patients. The disease-linked clones had a CD8+ phenotype and were found at relatively low frequencies in peripheral blood. Some motif variants had previously been reported in the synovial fluid and blood of reactive arthritis patients, which suggests shared mechanisms of disease initiation.

The sequence came from a male donor with ankylosing spondylitis or in good health (not recorded which). The chain couples TRBV10-3 to TRBJ2-5, with TRBD2 tentatively as D gene (6 bases match). The sample taken for sequencing was blood, either unsorted or a sorted T cell fraction (not recorded which). The CDR3 amino acid sequence is: CAISESGGVETQYF. The nucleotides are TGTGCCATCAGTGAGTCGGGGGGAGTAGAGACCCAGTACTTC.